This T cell receptor beta chain was recorded in a study of cytomegalovirus exposure and HLA in healthy donors (TCRdb year 2017). In terms of the full investigation: According to a later analysis, one platform produced both the 100 to 150 validation repertoires and the 666 repertoires of the first cohort. The study aimed to test whether cataloging public T cell receptors could reveal signatures of past pathogen exposure. Along with the roughly 710-subject first cohort, a separate validation cohort of around 120 different subjects was used. The study combined high-throughput TCR immunosequencing, statistical association of individual TCRs with disease status, and machine learning to predict cytomegalovirus infection status.

A word on this clone: Its antigen is currently not known. Base qualities are not at hand, and no much larger clone is one base apart.

Study-wide conclusions, independent of this receptor: A total of fewer than 200 TCR beta chains were listed by the study as associated with cytomegalovirus. A later analysis lacked HLA typing for the validation cohort, so it scored co-occurrence in that cohort across all 120 or so repertoires. While some public TCRs were present in many individuals, most TCR sequences turned up only very rarely across donors. Of the cluster scores, about 94% were above 0 in a later analysis, which found that TCRs clustered in the first cohort also tended to co-occur in the approximately 110 validation repertoires. According to the authors, the approach could potentially be generalized to other disease states and immunological phenotypes. In both the original and validation cohorts, the classifier was reported to diagnose cytomegalovirus status with high specificity and sensitivity. In vitro tests confirmed that a few of the cytomegalovirus-associated TCR beta chains recognize cytomegalovirus antigens.

Donors formed part of the validation cohort, which comprised 120 or so subjects and was distinct from the first cohort of several hundred subjects. CDR1 SEHNR and CDR2 FQNEAQ are derived from the germline V gene (reference sequence). Ends trimmed: V by 5 bases, J by 0 bases; bases unmatched to a gene: 8. The CDR3, from cysteine to phenylalanine, totals 16 residues. The sequence is cut down to CDR3 DNA, 48 bases in frame from base 1. The library was generated by the immunoSEQ multiplex PCR assay. The paper's data handling went like this. A statistical classification framework was built to diagnose cytomegalovirus status from the catalog of TCR beta chain sequences. Entries here come from immuneACCESS through TCRdb and include only in-frame sequences with V and J called. Some clones fail to appear in such tables; in the studies checked, an unresolved V gene covers under half of the shortfall, and the cause of the remainder is unknown. For V, J and clone size, that table is used; D and trimming come from the DNA. The sample profile shows 60,000 to 85,000 clones; roughly 95% of them were found once. About 4.5% of the sample lies in the top ten.

The clonotype comes from a woman between 18 and 29 years old in good health and CMV-seropositive. Material for sequencing was PBMCs. Rearrangement joined TRBV7-9 to TRBJ2-3; 7 nucleotides in the junction match TRBD2. CDR3 loop: CASSAKLAPSTDTQYF. At the DNA level, the sequence is TGTGCCAGCAGCGCCAAACTAGCGCCTAGCACAGATACGCAGTATTTT. When the CDR3 is completed using the reference TRBV7-9 and TRBJ2-3 genes on either side, the full variable domain is DTGVSQNPRHKITKRGQNVTFRCDPISEHNRLYWYRQTLGQGPEFLTYFQNEAQLEKSRLLSDRFSAERPKGSFSTLEIQRTEQGDSAMYLCASSAKLAPSTDTQYFGPGTRLTVL.